Listed below are T cell receptor beta chains from one sample, sequenced in a study of blood T cell repertoires in COVID-19. Only in-frame clones appear in the TCRdb table, and some are missing; sequencing was by immunoSEQ multiplex PCR. The sample lists roughly 360,000 clones, under 85% seen once, with approximately 5% in the top ten. The sequenced sample was PBMCs or T cells enriched from blood (not recorded which). These receptors all stem from a woman aged 45 to 65 who had recovered from COVID-19. Both conserved end residues are part of each CDR3. The order of the fields is J gene, V gene, D gene, CDR3 protein, CDR3 DNA. The D gene is left open where the match is weak.

J: TRBJ1-2
V: TRBV11-2
D: TRBD1
CDR3: CASSPPGQERGGYTF
DNA: TGTGCCAGCAGCCCCCCGGGACAGGAAAGGGGTGGCTACACCTTC

J: TRBJ1-2
V: TRBV4-2
D: -
CDR3: CASSREGLSDGYTF
DNA: TGTGCCAGCAGCCGGGAGGGACTTTCAGATGGCTACACCTTC

J: TRBJ1-1
V: TRBV11-1
D: TRBD1
CDR3: CASSLDRGGSEAFF
DNA: TGTGCCAGCAGCTTAGACAGGGGGGGATCTGAAGCTTTCTTT

J: TRBJ2-3
V: TRBV7-2
D: -
CDR3: CASSLETTSTDTQYF
DNA: TGTGCCAGCAGCTTAGAGACTACTAGCACAGATACGCAGTATTTT

J: TRBJ2-2
V: TRBV5-4
D: TRBD2
CDR3: CASSLGLAGAVGELFF
DNA: TGTGCCAGCAGCTTGGGGCTAGCGGGAGCAGTCGGGGAGCTGTTTTTT

J: TRBJ1-4
V: TRBV18
D: -
CDR3: CASSHGEANEKLFF
DNA: TGTGCCAGCTCCCACGGGGAGGCTAATGAAAAACTGTTTTTT

J: TRBJ1-1
V: TRBV7-3
D: -
CDR3: CASSRGQNTEAFF
DNA: TGTGCCAGCAGCCGCGGACAGAACACTGAAGCTTTCTTT

J: TRBJ2-2
V: TRBV5-1
D: -
CDR3: CASRQLNTGELFF
DNA: TGCGCCAGCAGACAGTTGAACACCGGGGAGCTGTTTTTT

J: TRBJ2-2
V: TRBV6-2/TRBV6-3
D: -
CDR3: CASSSRADRNTGELFF
DNA: TGTGCCAGCAGCTCCAGGGCGGACAGAAACACCGGGGAGCTGTTTTTT

J: TRBJ1-1
V: TRBV7-9
D: -
CDR3: CAIDSTGPMNTEAFF
DNA: TGTGCCATCGACTCGACAGGCCCTATGAACACTGAAGCTTTCTTT

J: TRBJ1-1
V: TRBV6-4
D: -
CDR3: CASRRDNVNTEAFF
DNA: TGTGCCAGCAGAAGGGACAACGTGAACACTGAAGCTTTCTTT

J: TRBJ1-1
V: TRBV4-3
D: -
CDR3: CASSQDEGMNTEAFF
DNA: TGCGCCAGCAGCCAAGATGAGGGTATGAACACTGAAGCTTTCTTT

J: TRBJ2-1
V: TRBV19
D: -
CDR3: CATKLVLRDNEQFF
DNA: TGTGCCACTAAACTAGTGCTTCGAGACAATGAGCAGTTCTTC

J: TRBJ2-1
V: TRBV19
D: TRBD2
CDR3: CASSIPKLAGGGDEQFF
DNA: TGTGCCAGTAGTATCCCCAAACTAGCGGGGGGAGGAGATGAGCAGTTCTTC

J: TRBJ1-1
V: TRBV12-2
D: -
CDR3: CASRPGGLGTPGVTEAFF
DNA: TGTGCAAGTCGCCCCGGGGGGTTGGGCACCCCTGGGGTCACTGAAGCTTTCTTT

J: TRBJ1-1
V: TRBV30
D: -
CDR3: CAWRGGGTEAFF
DNA: TGTGCCTGGCGAGGGGGGGGAACTGAAGCTTTCTTT

J: TRBJ1-6
V: TRBV6-5
D: -
CDR3: CASSSEGSPLHF
DNA: TGTGCCAGCAGTTCAGAGGGTTCACCCCTCCACTTT